The sequence of this TCR beta chain was determined in a study of cytotoxic CD8 clonotypes in ibrutinib-treated CLL (dated by TCRdb to 2020 to 2023). Study-level background: The cohort included around 15 treatment-naive and about a dozen relapsed/refractory patients; around 17 were IGHV unmutated. Partial responses were observed in about 24 patients and complete responses in 2; after a median follow-up of 68 months, remission was maintained in about 15 patients and progression was observed in approximately 12. Samples at response were collected after a median of about 13 months of treatment, with a range of about 6 to 40 months. On average, each sample had approximately 250,000 productive templates and more than 85,000 productive rearrangements. Of the approximately 90 people in the trial, approximately 24 had longitudinal samples available. Cryopreserved peripheral blood mononuclear cells were obtained before treatment, at response, and at either sustained remission or disease progression.

On a MiSeq, deep resolution sequencing aimed for a depth between 1 in 1 million and 1 in 200,000 T cells, with each clonotype covered 10x on average. The immunoSEQ hsTCRB Kit was used to generate TCR beta libraries. The published analysis was carried out like this. ImmunoSEQ Data Assistant and ImmunoSEQ Analyzer were used for data analysis, and V, D and J genes were assigned according to IMGT definitions. Clonality, which ranges from 0 to 1, was calculated by subtracting the normalized Shannon entropy of productive rearrangement frequencies from one. Only overrepresented clonotypes making up at least 0.05% of each patient's repertoire were included in the public clonotype analysis. Around 13 age-matched healthy donor repertoires from immuneACCESS were used as controls for clonality. Drawn from immuneACCESS, this table holds only the in-frame rearrangements with V and J called that TCRdb kept. Clones are partly lost; checked studies trace under half to an unresolved V gene and leave the rest unexplained. V and J calls and clone size are given by that table; D and trimming were obtained from the DNA. Counted in this sample were 30,000 to 40,000 clones; about 70% of them appeared once. The top ten hold roughly 26% of the sample.

CDR1 and CDR2 are read off the germline V gene (reference sequence) as LNHDA and SQIVND. The CDR3 has 15 amino acids, counting the end cysteine and phenylalanine. Solely the CDR3 DNA is kept, with 45 bases framed from the first base. Trimming removed 6 bases from V and 4 bases from J, leaving 19 bases between the germline ends. On this clone: Its antigen is currently not known. No per-base quality is available; no much larger clone lies one base away.

General findings and caveats noted by the study authors: At ibrutinib response clonality went up, during sustained remission it held steady, and at progression it dropped back toward baseline. Public clonotypes were rare and either shrank or stayed stable during treatment, and the rise in clonality at ibrutinib response reflected expansion of private clonotypes. Sampling times were not matched between sustained-remission and progressing patients, and lymph node repertoires were not studied. Baseline clonality exceeded that of age-matched healthy donors and correlated strongly with circulating CD8+ T-cell counts.

For TCR beta library preparation, roughly 1.8 micrograms of genomic DNA was extracted from cryopreserved PBMCs. High-throughput TCR beta sequencing was performed on longitudinal blood samples from CLL patients receiving ibrutinib monotherapy. The patients took part in an open-label, single-center phase 2 trial of ibrutinib monotherapy. The source material was PBMCs, sampled before ibrutinib treatment. The sequence derives from a human donor with chronic lymphocytic leukemia. The chain joins TRBV19 to TRBJ2-7; the D segment cannot be called with confidence. The DNA sequence is given as TGTGCCAGTAGCCTGGACGGAAGTTCGTGGTACGAGCAGTACTTC. Translated, it reads CASSLDGSSWYEQYF. The entire variable domain, with the stretches around the CDR3 drawn from the reference TRBV19 and TRBJ2-7 proteins, is DGGITQSPKYLFRKEGQNVTLSCEQNLNHDAMYWYRQDPGQGLRLIYYSQIVNDFQKGDIAEGYSVSREKKESFPLTVTSAQKNPTAFYLCASSLDGSSWYEQYFGPGTRLTVT.